This T cell receptor beta chain was profiled in a study of T cells after posttransplantation cyclophosphamide. Germline CDR1 is SSHAT and CDR2 is FNYEAQ (reference sequence). This CDR3 has 12 amino acids. Of note for this clone: Mismatch with germline at one junction end may stem from a read error.

Measured with immunoSEQ multiplex PCR; TCRdb has only the in-frame clones, and not every one. The sample offers about 38,000 clones and no singletons, the top ten holding roughly 2.5%. The sample taken for sequencing was PBMCs. The gene calls are TRBV7-7 and TRBJ2-5; D is perhaps TRBD2 (6 bases). The source of this sequence is a man aged 50 or older in good health, CMV-negative, and a related stem cell transplant donor. In DNA form, the CDR3 reads TGTGCTAGCAGCTTCGGAGGGGAGACCCAGTACTTC. This gives the protein CASSFGGETQYF.